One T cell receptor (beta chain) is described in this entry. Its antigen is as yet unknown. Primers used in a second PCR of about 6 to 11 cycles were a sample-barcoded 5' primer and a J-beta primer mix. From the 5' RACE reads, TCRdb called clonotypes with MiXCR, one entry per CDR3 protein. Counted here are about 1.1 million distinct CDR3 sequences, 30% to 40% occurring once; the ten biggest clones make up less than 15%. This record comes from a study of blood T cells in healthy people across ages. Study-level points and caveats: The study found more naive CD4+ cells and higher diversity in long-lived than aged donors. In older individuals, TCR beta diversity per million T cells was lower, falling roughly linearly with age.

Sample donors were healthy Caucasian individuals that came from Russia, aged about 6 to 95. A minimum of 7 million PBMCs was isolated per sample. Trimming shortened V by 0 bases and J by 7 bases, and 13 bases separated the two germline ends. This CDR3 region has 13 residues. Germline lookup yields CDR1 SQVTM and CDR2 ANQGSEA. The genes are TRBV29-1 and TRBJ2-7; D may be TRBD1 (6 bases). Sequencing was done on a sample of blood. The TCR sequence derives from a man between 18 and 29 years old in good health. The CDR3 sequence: CSVEDPRGGEQYF. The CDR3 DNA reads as TGCAGCGTTGAAGATCCCAGGGGTGGGGAGCAGTACTTC.